The 14 T cell receptor beta chains reported below all come from one sample, sequenced in a study of response to subunit inactivated influenza vaccine. One entry per CDR3 protein, called by TCRdb with MiXCR from the RT-PCR reads. The table lists hundreds of thousands of distinct CDR3 sequences, approximately 7.6% of them singletons. This specimen consisted of PBMCs from blood, obtained less than 30 months after vaccination. These receptors all stem from a man aged 45-69 years who received an inactivated influenza vaccine.

The table lists this clonotype with many counts. The chain is built from TRBV7-2 and TRBJ2-1, with 16 bases aligning to TRBD2. CDR3 length: 16 amino acids. J was trimmed by 9 bases and V by 0 bases; bases with no gene match: 2. CDR1 SGHTA and CDR2 FQGNSA come from the germline V gene. The CDR3 coding sequence is TGTGCCAGCAGCTTAGCGGGACTAGCGGGAGGGCCTGAGCAGTTCTTC. Its protein is CASSLAGLAGGPEQFF.

There are many counts of this clonotype. V is TRBV20-1 and J is TRBJ2-3; D could derive from TRBD1 or TRBD2 (5 bases each). The V gene's germline CDR1 is DFQATT and CDR2 SNEGSKA (reference sequence). This CDR3 has 14 amino acids. V dropped 5 bases and J dropped 5 bases, with 17 bases sitting between them. CDR3 DNA: TGCAGTGCTCCCCGGGACGGCTGGGGAGATACGCAGTATTTT. Encoded protein: CSAPRDGWGDTQYF.

J is TRBJ2-7 and V is TRBV15; 11 bases map to TRBD1. The V gene end was trimmed by 0 bases and the J gene end by 3 bases; junction bases not matched to a gene: 4. The germline gives CDR1 LNHNV, CDR2 YYDKDF (reference sequence). This CDR3 has 16 residues. CDR3 protein: CATSRDRTGGFYEQYF. CDR3 coding DNA: TGTGCCACCAGCAGAGATAGGACAGGGGGCTTCTACGAGCAGTACTTC.

The chain employs TRBV5-6 and TRBJ1-2; 7 bases fit TRBD1. The germline V gene has CDR1 SGHDT and CDR2 YYEEEE. The CDR3 totals 15 residues. Trimming took 4 bases from V and 3 from J; bases not matched to a gene: 9. CDR3 bases: TGTGCCAGCAGCGGGTCCGGGACAGAATACTATGGCTACACCTTC. Protein: CASSGSGTEYYGYTF.

This clonotype was observed at least ten times. The chain joins TRBV20-1 to TRBJ1-5; 8 nucleotides align to TRBD1. This CDR3 is 12 amino acids long. Losses at the gene ends were 5 bases for V and 4 bases for J; bases not matched to a gene: 1. Germline V gene sequence: CDR1 DFQATT, CDR2 SNEGSKA (reference sequence). CDR3: CSAQGANQPQHF. DNA for the CDR3: TGCAGTGCTCAGGGGGCTAATCAGCCCCAGCATTTT.

This clonotype turned up a few times. The chain has TRBV12-3 or TRBV12-4 and TRBJ2-1, with D maybe TRBD1 (6 bases). This CDR3 comprises 14 residues. V was shortened by 7 bases and J by 0 bases, with 10 bases between the two germline ends. This CDR3 reads CASTQGSSYNEQFF. DNA for the CDR3: TGTGCCAGCACCCAGGGGAGCTCCTACAATGAGCAGTTCTTC.

There are many counts of this clonotype. The V call is TRBV5-5, the J call TRBJ2-1, with D possibly matching TRBD2 (6 bases). CDR1 is SGHKS and CDR2 is YYEKEE in the germline V gene (reference sequence). V dropped 0 bases and J dropped 4 bases, with 11 bases sitting between them. There are 15 residues in the CDR3. The chain's CDR3 is CASSLGASVYNEQFF. The CDR3 nucleotides are TGTGCCAGCAGCTTGGGAGCTAGCGTATACAATGAGCAGTTCTTC.

V usage is TRBV6-5 and J usage is TRBJ2-4, with TRBD2 identical over 14 bases. The CDR3 loop spans 18 amino acids. With V trimmed by 2 bases and J by 8 bases, 11 bases remained unmatched. Germline V lookup: CDR1 MNHEY, CDR2 SVGAGI. The CDR3 loop is CASSYTTGTSGSLDIQYF. CDR3 nucleotide sequence: TGTGCCAGCAGTTACACCACCGGGACTAGCGGGAGTTTGGACATTCAGTACTTC.

Only a few counts were recorded for this clonotype. The CDR3: CASSEKVPWFGAFF. The CDR3 nucleotides are TGTGCCAGCAGCGAAAAGGTTCCTTGGTTTGGAGCTTTCTTT. The V and J genes are TRBV11-3 and TRBJ1-1; D is unclear. The ends were cut back, 5 bases at V and 10 bases at J, with 20 bases in the middle. Germline V gene data show CDR1 as SGHNT and CDR2 as YENEEA. The CDR3 has 14 residues. The full variable domain, completed using reference TRBV11-3 and TRBJ1-1, is EAGVVQSPRYKIIEKKQPVAFWCNPISGHNTLYWYLQNLGQGPELLIRYENEEAVDDSQLPKDRFSAERLKGVDSTLKIQPAELGDSAVYLCASSEKVPWFGAFFGQGTRLTVV.

The chain uses TRBV7-6 and TRBJ2-3, with 9 bases identical to TRBD2. The CDR3 consists of 15 residues. V shed 3 bases, J shed 1 base, and the junction held 2 bases outside the gene matches. Germline CDR1 and CDR2: SGHVS and FNYEAQ. CDR3 in DNA: TGTGCCAGCAGCTTCCAGCGGGAGGGCACAGATACGCAGTATTTT. Translated: CASSFQREGTDTQYF.

The chain joins TRBV27 to TRBJ2-7; 8 bases are a match to TRBD1. From germline, CDR1 is MNHEY and CDR2 SMNVEV (reference sequence). V shed 4 bases, J shed 1 base, and the junction held 9 bases outside the gene matches. This CDR3 contains 16 residues. CDR3 bases: TGTGCCAGCAGTTCCTACCGGGACAGGAGATCCTACGAGCAGTACTTC. Translating it yields CASSSYRDRRSYEQYF.

This clonotype showed up just a few times. The V gene is TRBV7-9, the J gene TRBJ1-2; D call uncertain. V was pared by 1 base and J by 0 bases, with 12 bases between. CDR1 SEHNR and CDR2 FQNEAQ come from the germline V gene (reference sequence). This CDR3 has 16 residues. CDR3 loop: CASSLVHAVANYGYTF. DNA of the CDR3: TGTGCCAGCAGCTTAGTACACGCGGTAGCTAACTATGGCTACACCTTC.

This clonotype was detected only a few times. The chain is built from TRBV10-3 and TRBJ2-1; TRBD2 matches at 8 bases. CDR1 ENHRY and CDR2 SYGVKD come from the germline V gene. CDR3 size: 13 residues. The ends lost 7 bases at V and 2 bases at J; junction bases unmatched: 1. CDR3 in DNA: TGTGCCATCAAGCGGGAGCCCTACAATGAGCAGTTCTTC. The encoded protein is CAIKREPYNEQFF.

This clonotype appeared a single time. The chain recombines TRBV7-9 with TRBJ1-1, with TRBD1 identical over 7 bases. Germline V lookup: CDR1 SEHNR, CDR2 FQNEAQ (reference sequence). Germline trimming cut 5 bases from V and 6 bases from J; bases unmatched to any gene: 15. There are 16 residues in the CDR3. The DNA of the CDR3 is TGTGCCAGCAGCCTTCAGGGATCCGGGACAGCGCCTGAAGCTTTCTTT. It encodes CASSLQGSGTAPEAFF.